What follows are 13 T cell receptor beta chains derived from one specimen sequenced in a study of blood T cell repertoires in COVID-19. This table comes from immunoSEQ multiplex PCR, and its TCRdb copy is limited to in-frame clones, with some not included. This table holds fewer than 450,000 clones, 85% to 90% found once. Input material: peripheral blood. These receptors came from a woman aged 45-59 years with COVID-19, enrolled during active disease.

With respect to this clone: The sample has other DNA sequences that encode this CDR3 too. The V call is TRBV9, the J call TRBJ2-5; 11 bases map to TRBD2. CDR1 and CDR2 from the germline V gene are SGDLS and YYNGEE. The CDR3 loop spans 15 amino acids. Trimming at V came to 2 bases and at J to 2 bases, leaving 2 bases not matched to a gene. Here the CDR3 DNA reads TGTGCCAGCAGCGTGGGGACTAGCGGACAAGAGACCCAGTACTTC. The encoded protein is CASSVGTSGQETQYF.

This chain joins TRBV29-1 and TRBJ2-1; 14 nucleotides agree with TRBD2. J gave up 2 bases and V 6 bases, and 15 bases lay outside the gene matches. The CDR3 extends over 19 amino acids. Per the germline V gene, CDR1 is SQVTM and CDR2 is ANQGSEA. The CDR3 region is CSVLAGGLAGVSPYNEQFF. The CDR3 bases are TGCAGCGTCCTAGCCGGGGGACTAGCGGGAGTCTCCCCCTACAATGAGCAGTTCTTC.

This clone was seen only once. The chain has TRBV5-1 and TRBJ2-7, with 7 bases identical to TRBD1. V lost 4 bases, J lost 7 bases, and 14 bases stayed unmatched. This CDR3 region has 15 residues. The germline V gene has CDR1 SGHRS and CDR2 YFSETQ. The CDR3 region is CASSLPPTGVGEQYF. Here the CDR3 DNA reads TGCGCCAGCAGCCTCCCACCAACAGGGGTAGGGGAGCAGTACTTC.

This clone appeared a single time. At one end, the junction sequence differs from germline, possibly due to a read error. The chain employs TRBV6-1 and TRBJ2-1; 9 bases fit TRBD2. The CDR3 runs 17 residues. Germline assignment: CDR1 MNHNS and CDR2 SASEGT. Here the CDR3 reads CASREGGAGGSYNEQFF. The CDR3 DNA reads as TGTGCCAGCAGGGAAGGGGGTGCGGGAGGGTCCTACAATGAGCAGTTCTTC.

This chain uses TRBV6-2 or TRBV6-3 with TRBJ1-6, with D tentatively TRBD1 (6 bases). The CDR3 extends over 17 amino acids. V was pared by 5 bases and J by 4 bases, with 18 bases between. Germline V CDR1 and CDR2: MNHEY, SVGEGT. The CDR3: CASSPTGSSGYNSPLHF. The CDR3 DNA is TGTGCCAGCAGTCCGACAGGATCCTCTGGATATAATTCACCCCTCCACTTT.

This chain links TRBV6-2 or TRBV6-3 with TRBJ2-7, with TRBD2 matching over 7 bases. The CDR3 is 16 amino acids. V trimming: 2 bases; J trimming: 3 bases; junction bases outside the gene matches: 10. CDR1 is MNHEY, CDR2 SVGEGT, per germline. CDR3 in DNA: TGTGCCAGCAGTTACGGAACTAGCGCCCAATACTACGAGCAGTACTTC. Residues: CASSYGTSAQYYEQYF.

The rearrangement uses TRBV7-8 and TRBJ1-2; the D gene is possibly TRBD1 (5 bases). CDR1 is SGHVS and CDR2 is FQNEAQ in the germline V gene. The CDR3 sequence is 16 residues long. Trimming removed 0 bases from V and 1 base from J, with 12 bases in between. CDR3 amino acids: CASSLALSGHNYGYTF. The CDR3 coding sequence is TGTGCCAGCAGCTTAGCTCTCTCAGGGCATAACTATGGCTACACCTTC.

This clone was detected many times. This chain links TRBV19 with TRBJ1-3; D gene ambiguous. Looked up from germline, CDR1 is LNHDA and CDR2 is SQIVND (reference sequence). This CDR3 has 14 amino acids. Trimming took off 10 bases at V and 0 bases at J, with 13 bases between the two ends. In DNA, the CDR3 is TGTGCCACCCGGTTCCAAGCCTCTGGAAACACCATATATTTT. It is translated as CATRFQASGNTIYF.

The chain links TRBV19 to TRBJ2-1, with TRBD2 identical over 8 bases. V dropped 9 bases and J dropped 8; count of bases not matched to a gene: 12. CDR1 LNHDA and CDR2 SQIVND come from the germline V gene (reference sequence). This CDR3 region has 14 residues. CDR3 nucleotide sequence: TGTGCCAGCCGCTTCTCAGCGGGAGCCCATGAGCAGTTCTTC. Translation gives CASRFSAGAHEQFF.

This clone has a single count. This sequence joins TRBV30 and TRBJ2-4; D perhaps matches TRBD2 (7 bases). The V gene's germline CDR1 is GTSNPN and CDR2 SVGIG (reference sequence). The V end was cut by 1 base, the J end by 7 bases, with 17 bases between. This CDR3 spans 15 amino acids. CDR3 bases: TGTGCCTGGAGTGGGGGGGGCTCGACAACTAACATTCAGTACTTC. Translating gives CAWSGGGSTTNIQYF.

This clone was detected only a few times. The genes are TRBV4-1 and TRBJ1-1, with 7 bases fitting TRBD1. V was pared by 1 base and J by 6 bases, with 11 bases of the junction left unmatched. Germline V gene lookup returns CDR1 MGHRA and CDR2 YSYEKL. This CDR3 is built from 16 residues. CDR3 DNA sequence: TGCGCCAGCAGCCAAGGGCTAAAAGACAGGGCCCCTGAAGCTTTCTTT. It specifies CASSQGLKDRAPEAFF.

This chain links TRBV4-2 with TRBJ1-3; no clear D. The CDR3 consists of 18 residues. Germline V gene data show CDR1 as LGHNA and CDR2 as YNFKEQ. Between the trimmed V and J ends, which lost 0 bases and 1 base, there was a span of 16 bases. The CDR3 DNA reads TGTGCCAGCAGCCAAGAGATTCCCCACTCCCTATCTGGAAACACCATATATTTT. This translates into CASSQEIPHSLSGNTIYF.

The chain links TRBV9 to TRBJ2-7, with D perhaps matching TRBD1 (6 bases). V lost 4 bases, J lost 9 bases, and 20 bases lay in between. Per germline, CDR1 SGDLS and CDR2 YYNGEE. This CDR3 spans 14 amino acids. This CDR3 reads CASSPGQLLRGQYF. The CDR3 region has the DNA TGTGCCAGCAGCCCCGGACAGCTTCTTAGAGGGCAGTACTTC. Filled out from reference TRBV9 and TRBJ2-7, the complete variable domain reads DSGVTQTPKHLITATGQRVTLRCSPRSGDLSVYWYQQSLDQGLQFLIQYYNGEERAKGNILERFSAQQFPDLHSELNLSSLELGDSALYFCASSPGQLLRGQYFGPGTRLTVT.